Here is one TCR beta chain with its context. Ten or more counts support this clonotype. Its binding antigen is unknown. No base-level quality is on record; no much larger clone is a single base apart. The germline V gene (reference sequence) sets CDR1 to MNHEY and CDR2 to SMNVEV. Between the V and J ends, shortened by 2 bases and 8 bases respectively, the junction contains 7 bases. The CDR3 runs 12 amino acids, cysteine and phenylalanine included. The read is trimmed to its CDR3 DNA, 36 bases read in frame from base 1. Library construction relied on PCR. Sequencing used a HiSeq X Ten. TCRdb ran its own pipeline on the public reads, namely fastp trimming at Q25 and MiXCR clone calling, and kept in-frame beta chains. Merged by CDR3 protein, the rows form single entries marked with the most common genes and DNA. This sample is represented by approximately 25,000 distinct CDR3 sequences; about half of them were singletons. 48% of the sample is taken by the ten largest.

This sample is drawn from a study of CD4 and CD8 cells across lung adenocarcinoma regions (dated by TCRdb to 2017 to 2018). General notes on the study: Intratumor heterogeneity of the T cell receptor repertoire was examined by comparing tumor centers with tumor margins.

Patients with localized lung adenocarcinoma, a subtype of non-small cell lung cancer, were used as donors. Samples were obtained from the centers of localized lung adenocarcinomas. CD8+ T cells from tumor tissue were profiled separately from CD4+ T cells for TCR repertoire analysis. Material: CD8+ T cells from the center of a lung tumor. What the cell subset or site label conveys for this sample: tumor center region. The rearrangement combines TRBV27 with TRBJ2-1; TRBD1 is possibly the D segment (5 matching bases). This receptor was identified in a male donor with lung adenocarcinoma. The CD4 and CD8 labels of this study may be unreliable. The DNA sequence is TGTGCCAGCAGTTTACAGGGCTATGAGCAGTTCTTC. This is translated as CASSLQGYEQFF.